The sequence of this TCR beta chain was determined in a study of T-cell reconstitution after alpha-beta-depleted transplantation in children. With 3 bases clipped from V and 7 bases from J, the junction kept 10 bases outside the gene matches. The CDR3 has 15 residues. Germline V CDR1 and CDR2: DFQATT, SNEGSKA (reference sequence). TCRbeta library preparation incorporated unique molecular identifiers. TCRdb recomputed calls from the PCR reads with MiXCR, one row per CDR3 protein. The profile shows about 410,000 distinct CDR3 sequences, about 20% of them singletons. This clonotype came up a few times. The material was PBMCs from the stem cell graft donor, obtained from the stem cell graft. The clonotype originates from a human donor who donated a stem cell graft to a child with acute myeloid leukemia. The chain joins TRBV20-1 to TRBJ2-3, with TRBD2 matching over 10 bases. The CDR3: CSASLRSGRDNTQYF. As DNA, the CDR3 is TGCAGTGCTAGCTTGCGAAGCGGGAGGGATAATACGCAGTATTTT.